The text below deals with one TCR beta chain. Its antigen is not known. The length of the CDR3 is 14 residues. CDR1 is SGHAT, CDR2 FQNNGV, per germline. Unmatched junction bases numbered 4, after V lost 4 bases and J lost 5 bases. This specimen belongs to a study of cytomegalovirus exposure and HLA in healthy donors. Study observations and caveats: Presence/absence analyses assumed roughly uniform sequencing depth across donors, which may not hold.

PCR involved 60 Vbeta and 13 Jbeta primers. Here immunoSEQ multiplex PCR was the method, and the copy in TCRdb shows in-frame clones only, minus some. The sample yields 90,000 to 130,000 clones, over 60% seen once. This TCR was sampled from a man aged 25 to 40 in good health and CMV-seropositive. The chain is built from TRBV11-2 and TRBJ1-4; TRBD1 agrees at 7 bases. Sequenced sample: PBMCs. The CDR3 nucleotides read TGTGCCAGCAGCTCCGGGACAGTAAATGAAAAACTGTTTTTT. Translated: CASSSGTVNEKLFF.